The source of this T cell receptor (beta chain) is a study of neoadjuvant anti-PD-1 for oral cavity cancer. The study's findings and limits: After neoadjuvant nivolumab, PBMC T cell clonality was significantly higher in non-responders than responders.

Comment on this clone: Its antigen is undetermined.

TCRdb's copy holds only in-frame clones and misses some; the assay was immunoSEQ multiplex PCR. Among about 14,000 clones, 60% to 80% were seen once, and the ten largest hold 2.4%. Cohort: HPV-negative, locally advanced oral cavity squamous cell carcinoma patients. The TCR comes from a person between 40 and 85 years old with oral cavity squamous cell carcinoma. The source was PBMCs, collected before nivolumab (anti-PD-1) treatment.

The CDR3 DNA is TGTGCCAGCAGCTCAGGGTTACTAGCGGGGGGGCGCTACGAGCAGTACTTC. It is translated as CASSSGLLAGGRYEQYF. V gene TRBV14 combines with J gene TRBJ2-7; 13 bases align to TRBD2. V dropped 5 bases and J dropped 3; count of bases not matched to a gene: 10. CDR3 length: 17 residues. Germline assignment: CDR1 SGHDN and CDR2 FVKESK.